These 5 T cell receptor beta chains originate from one sample sequenced in a study of beta chain features in type 1 diabetes. Sequenced material consisted of expressed TCRB transcripts (all of the isolated RNA was reverse transcribed). Clones were read by immunoSEQ multiplex PCR, and TCRdb kept only the in-frame ones, dropping some. The data contain roughly 450,000 clones, approximately 10% of them singletons. The sequenced sample consisted of naive CD4+ T cells from blood. Every receptor here comes from a woman under 30 in good health.

This clone turned up a few times. This chain uses TRBV4-2 with TRBJ2-1; 9 bases agree with TRBD1. Losses at the gene ends were 4 bases for V and 7 bases for J; bases not matched to a gene: 11. This CDR3 has 16 amino acids. The V gene's germline CDR1 is LGHNA and CDR2 YNFKEQ. CDR3 nucleotides: TGTGCCAGCAGCCGGTCGGGACAGGGAACCTTTAATGAGCAGTTCTTC. Amino acids: CASSRSGQGTFNEQFF.

The chain links TRBV7-9 to TRBJ2-6; D is perhaps TRBD2 (5 bases). This CDR3 spans 16 amino acids. Trimming pared 3 bases from V and 1 base from J, leaving 10 bases between. Looked up from germline, CDR1 is SEHNR and CDR2 is FQNEAQ (reference sequence). CDR3 sequence reads: CASSLPWTSGANVLTF. In DNA, the CDR3 is TGTGCCAGCAGCTTGCCTTGGACTTCTGGGGCCAACGTCCTGACTTTC.

This clone was seen a handful of times. The rearrangement links TRBV14 to TRBJ2-3; D is unclear. With 4 bases removed from V and 0 bases from J, the gap between germline ends came to 8 bases. The germline CDR1 and CDR2 sequences are SGHDN and FVKESK. The CDR3 spans 14 residues. The DNA of the CDR3 is TGTGCCAGCAGCCCCTGGACCAGCACAGATACGCAGTATTTT. It specifies CASSPWTSTDTQYF.

This clone showed up just a few times. V is TRBV28 and J is TRBJ1-5; unclear D gene. The germline V gene encodes CDR1 MDHEN and CDR2 SYDVKM. Trimming cost V 1 base and J 5 bases, with 3 bases left between them. The CDR3 is made up of 12 amino acids. CDR3 region: CASSLLDQPQHF. The CDR3 DNA is TGTGCCAGCAGTTTATTAGATCAGCCCCAGCATTTT.

This clone was counted many times. The chain employs TRBV30 and TRBJ2-1, with D possibly TRBD2 on 5 matching bases. Germline CDR1 GTSNPN, CDR2 SVGIG (reference sequence). Trimming stripped 3 bases from V and 6 bases from J, with 9 bases between. The CDR3 runs 12 residues. The CDR3 nucleotides read TGTGCCTGGAGCAGCGGATTCAATGAGCAGTTCTTC. It codes for CAWSSGFNEQFF.